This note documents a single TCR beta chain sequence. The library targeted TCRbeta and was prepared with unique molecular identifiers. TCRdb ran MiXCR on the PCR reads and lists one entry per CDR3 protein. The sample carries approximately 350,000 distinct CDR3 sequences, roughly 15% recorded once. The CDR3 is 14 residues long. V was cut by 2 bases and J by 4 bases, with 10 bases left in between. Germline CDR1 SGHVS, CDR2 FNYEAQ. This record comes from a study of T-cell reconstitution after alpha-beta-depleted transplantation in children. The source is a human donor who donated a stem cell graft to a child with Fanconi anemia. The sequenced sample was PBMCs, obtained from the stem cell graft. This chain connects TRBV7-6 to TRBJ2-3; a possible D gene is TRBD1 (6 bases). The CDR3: CASSLNTGSDTQYF. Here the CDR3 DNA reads TGTGCCAGCAGCTTAAATACAGGGTCAGATACGCAGTATTTT.